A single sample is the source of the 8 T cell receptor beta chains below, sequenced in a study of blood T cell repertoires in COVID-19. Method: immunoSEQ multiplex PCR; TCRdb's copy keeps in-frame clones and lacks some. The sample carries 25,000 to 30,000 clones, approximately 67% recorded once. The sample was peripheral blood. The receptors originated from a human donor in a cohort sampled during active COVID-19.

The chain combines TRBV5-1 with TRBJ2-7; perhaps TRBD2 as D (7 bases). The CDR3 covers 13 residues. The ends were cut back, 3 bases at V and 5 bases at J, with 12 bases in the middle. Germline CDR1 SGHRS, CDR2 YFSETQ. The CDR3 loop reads CASSSWGGNEQYF. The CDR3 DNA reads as TGCGCCAGCAGCTCCTGGGGGGGCAACGAGCAGTACTTC.

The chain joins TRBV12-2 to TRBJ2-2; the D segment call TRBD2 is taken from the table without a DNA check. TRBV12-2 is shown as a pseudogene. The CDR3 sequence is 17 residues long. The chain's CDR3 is CASRLGGTSGPAGELFF. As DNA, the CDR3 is TGTGCAAGTCGCTTAGGAGGGACTAGCGGCCCTGCCGGGGAGCTGTTTTTT.

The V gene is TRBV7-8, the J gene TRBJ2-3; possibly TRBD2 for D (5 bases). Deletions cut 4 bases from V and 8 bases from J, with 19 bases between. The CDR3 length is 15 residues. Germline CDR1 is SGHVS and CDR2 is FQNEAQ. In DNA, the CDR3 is TGTGCCAGCAGCTCGATGGTTGCTGAGGGAACTACGCAGTATTTT. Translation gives CASSSMVAEGTTQYF.

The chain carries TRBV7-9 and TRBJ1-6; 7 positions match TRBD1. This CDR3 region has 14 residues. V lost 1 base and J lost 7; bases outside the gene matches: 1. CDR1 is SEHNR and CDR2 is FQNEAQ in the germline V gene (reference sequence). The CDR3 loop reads CASSLDRGNSPLHF. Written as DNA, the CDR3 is TGTGCCAGCAGCTTAGACAGGGGAAATTCACCCCTCCACTTT. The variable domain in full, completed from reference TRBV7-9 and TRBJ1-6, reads DTGVSQNPRHKITKRGQNVTFRCDPISEHNRLYWYRQTLGQGPEFLTYFQNEAQLEKSRLLSDRFSAERPKGSFSTLEIQRTEQGDSAMYLCASSLDRGNSPLHFGNGTRLTVT.

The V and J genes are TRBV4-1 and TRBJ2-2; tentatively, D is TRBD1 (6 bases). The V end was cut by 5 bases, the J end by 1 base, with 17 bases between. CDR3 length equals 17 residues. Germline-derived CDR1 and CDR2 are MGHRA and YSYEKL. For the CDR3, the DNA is TGCGCCAGCAGCGACCAAACAGGGAAATGGAACACCGGGGAGCTGTTTTTT. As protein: CASSDQTGKWNTGELFF.

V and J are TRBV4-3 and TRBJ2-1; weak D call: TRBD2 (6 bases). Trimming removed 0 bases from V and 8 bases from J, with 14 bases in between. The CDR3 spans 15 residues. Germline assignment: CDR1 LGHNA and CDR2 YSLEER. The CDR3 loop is CASSQETRPWDEQFF. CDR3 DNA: TGCGCCAGCAGCCAAGAGACTAGGCCCTGGGATGAGCAGTTCTTC.

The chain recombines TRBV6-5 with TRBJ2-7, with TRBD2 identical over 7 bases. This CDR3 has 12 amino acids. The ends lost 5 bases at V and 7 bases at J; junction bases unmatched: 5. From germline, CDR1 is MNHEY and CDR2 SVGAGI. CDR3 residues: CASSSTGGEQYF. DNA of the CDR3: TGTGCCAGCAGTAGCACCGGGGGGGAGCAGTACTTC.

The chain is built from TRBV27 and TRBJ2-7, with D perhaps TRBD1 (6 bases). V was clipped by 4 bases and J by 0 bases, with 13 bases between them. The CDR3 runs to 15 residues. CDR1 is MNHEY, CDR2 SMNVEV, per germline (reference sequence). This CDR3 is CASSSRQESSYEQYF. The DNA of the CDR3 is TGTGCCAGCAGTTCCCGACAGGAAAGCTCCTACGAGCAGTACTTC.